The TCR beta chain under discussion was sequenced for a study of OX40 agonist ivuxolimab in advanced cancers. Study-wide background: Earlier treatment with anti-PD-1, anti-PD-L1 or anti-CTLA-4 was permitted, and 35% to 45% had received some.

Trimming took off 5 bases at V and 6 bases at J, with 13 bases between the two ends. The CDR3 has 13 residues. Germline V gene sequence: CDR1 SGHTA, CDR2 FQGTGA. Using immunoSEQ multiplex PCR, the repertoire was profiled, and TCRdb retains in-frame clones only, with some absent. The data show approximately 100,000 clones, 90% seen once. Sequences were derived from CD4+ or CD8+ T cells sorted from blood, sampled in a trial of the OX40 agonist ivuxolimab. This receptor was obtained from an adult with an advanced solid tumor such as melanoma, head and neck, liver or kidney cancer. V gene TRBV7-3 combines with J gene TRBJ1-2; TRBD1 might be the D (6 bases). CDR3 loop: CASSPGEGDGYTF. The CDR3 DNA follows: TGTGCCAGCAGCCCCGGGGAGGGGGATGGCTACACCTTC.